One and the same sample provided the 5 T cell receptor beta chains below, sequenced in a study of blood T cell repertoires in COVID-19. Sequencing used immunoSEQ multiplex PCR; TCRdb keeps in-frame clones, though not all of them. Among approximately 110,000 clones listed, roughly 85% were seen once. Sequencing was done on a sample of peripheral blood. Receptors originate from a man aged 40-49 years with acute or convalescent COVID-19.

The chain uses TRBV6-2 or TRBV6-3 and TRBJ1-1, with a tentative D call TRBD1 (5 bases). CDR3 length: 16 amino acids. Germline values: CDR1 MNHEY, CDR2 SVGEGT. The V and J ends lost 5 bases and 3 bases respectively, with 19 bases between them. The CDR3 loop is CASSPLTGRDYTEAFF. As DNA, the CDR3 is TGTGCCAGCAGTCCCCTTACGGGGAGGGACTACACTGAAGCTTTCTTT.

This clone has more than one count but fewer than ten. The J gene is TRBJ2-5, the V gene TRBV7-9; D unclear. Trimming stripped 6 bases from V and 2 bases from J, with 10 bases between. This CDR3 is 13 amino acids long. CDR1 is SEHNR and CDR2 is FQNEAQ in the germline V gene (reference sequence). Written as DNA, the CDR3 is TGTGCCAGCAGTTCCAGATCGCAAGAGACCCAGTACTTC. It specifies CASSSRSQETQYF.

V usage is TRBV6-6 and J usage is TRBJ1-6; D gene ambiguous. CDR1 is MNHNY, CDR2 SVGAGI, per germline (reference sequence). CDR3 length: 15 residues. Trimming left V 2 bases short and J 10 bases short, with 15 bases between. This CDR3 is CASSYPWEGESPLHF. The CDR3 nucleotides read TGTGCCAGCAGTTACCCCTGGGAGGGAGAGTCACCCCTCCACTTT.

The chain carries TRBV3-1 (or the pseudogene TRBV3-2) and TRBJ1-2; 7 bases line up with TRBD1. CDR3 length: 16 residues. V lost 5 bases to trimming and J lost 6 bases; unmatched junction nucleotides: 15. CDR1 LGHDT and CDR2 YNNKEL come from the germline V gene (reference sequence). The CDR3 DNA reads TGTGCCAGCAGCACAAATCCGGGACAGAAACCTAATGGCTACACCTTC. Translation gives CASSTNPGQKPNGYTF.

As DNA, the CDR3 is TGCAGCGTTGAAGTAACAGCCTACGAGCAGTACTTC. It encodes CSVEVTAYEQYF. This chain joins TRBV29-1 and TRBJ2-7; D is ambiguous. Trimming took 1 base from V and 2 from J, leaving 6 bases between them. The CDR3 has 12 amino acids. Germline CDR1 reads SQVTM; CDR2 reads ANQGSEA.